The rows below give T cell receptor beta chains drawn from one sample of a study of radiotherapy plus CTLA-4 blockade in lung cancer. Some clones are missing from TCRdb's copy, which holds only in-frame ones; the method was immunoSEQ multiplex PCR. The repertoire holds roughly 50,000 clones, with roughly 80% as singletons. The starting material was peripheral blood, obtained from a patient treated with radiotherapy plus ipilimumab. The receptors shown here come from a human donor with non-small cell lung cancer who had a partial response to radiotherapy plus ipilimumab. CDR3s include the opening cysteine and the closing phenylalanine or tryptophan. Fields, in order: J gene, V gene, D gene, clone size, CDR3 DNA, CDR3 protein. The D gene is left open where the match is weak. For some rows the clone size is stated as once, few or many, or as a class when expanded; others skip it.

j_gene: TRBJ1-1; v_gene: TRBV14; d_gene: NA; abundance: NA; CDR3nt: TGTGCCAGCAGCCAAGACAGGGTTCAGGTAGCTTTCTTT; CDR3aa: CASSQDRVQVAFF
j_gene: TRBJ2-2; v_gene: TRBV7-2; d_gene: TRBD2; abundance: NA; CDR3nt: TGTGCCAGCAGCCCAAGGACTAGCGGGAACACCGGGGAGCTGTTTTTT; CDR3aa: CASSPRTSGNTGELFF
j_gene: TRBJ2-7; v_gene: TRBV7-6; d_gene: TRBD1; abundance: NA; CDR3nt: TGTGCCAGCAGCCGGACAGGGGAATCCTACGAGCAGTACTTC; CDR3aa: CASSRTGESYEQYF
j_gene: TRBJ2-2; v_gene: TRBV19; d_gene: NA; abundance: NA; CDR3nt: TGTGCCAGCCATGGGACATTCACCGGGGAGCTGTTTTTT; CDR3aa: CASHGTFTGELFF
j_gene: TRBJ1-6; v_gene: TRBV28; d_gene: NA; abundance: NA; CDR3nt: TGTGCCAGCAGCCCTATACAGGGCGGGTATTCACCCCTCCACTTT; CDR3aa: CASSPIQGGYSPLHF
j_gene: TRBJ2-7; v_gene: TRBV18; d_gene: TRBD2; abundance: NA; CDR3nt: TGTGCCAGCTCACCCTTGGGTAGCGGGGGGGCCAGTGAGCAGTACTTC; CDR3aa: CASSPLGSGGASEQYF
j_gene: TRBJ1-2; v_gene: TRBV28; d_gene: TRBD1; abundance: NA; CDR3nt: TGTGCCAGCAGAGGGACAGTACTCTATGGCTACACCTTC; CDR3aa: CASRGTVLYGYTF
j_gene: TRBJ2-7; v_gene: TRBV10-1; d_gene: TRBD1; abundance: NA; CDR3nt: TGCGCCAGCAGTGACGGGACAGGCAGATCCTCCTACGAGCAGTACTTC; CDR3aa: CASSDGTGRSSYEQYF
j_gene: TRBJ1-5; v_gene: TRBV7-8; d_gene: NA; abundance: NA; CDR3nt: TGTGCCAGCAGCGCGCGTTGGGGGGGCAATCAGCCCCAGCATTTT; CDR3aa: CASSARWGGNQPQHF
j_gene: TRBJ2-5; v_gene: TRBV28; d_gene: NA; abundance: NA; CDR3nt: TGTGCCAGCAGCCCCATTGGGCAGGCTATCCAAGAGACCCAGTACTTC; CDR3aa: CASSPIGQAIQETQYF
j_gene: TRBJ2-1; v_gene: TRBV7-9; d_gene: NA; abundance: NA; CDR3nt: TGTGCCAGCAGCTTTCGGCGGAACAATGAGCAGTTCTTC; CDR3aa: CASSFRRNNEQFF
j_gene: TRBJ2-7; v_gene: TRBV5-6; d_gene: TRBD2; abundance: few; CDR3nt: TGTGCCAGCAGCTTGTTAGCGGGGGTGTCTCCCTACGAGCAGTACTTC; CDR3aa: CASSLLAGVSPYEQYF
j_gene: TRBJ2-1; v_gene: TRBV5-6; d_gene: NA; abundance: NA; CDR3nt: TGTGCCAGCAGCCTATACAGTGGCGCCTACAATGAGCAGTTCTTC; CDR3aa: CASSLYSGAYNEQFF
j_gene: TRBJ2-1; v_gene: TRBV7-9; d_gene: TRBD2; abundance: once; CDR3nt: TGTGCCAGCAGCTTAGTCGTAGCGGGGGGGCCCAATGAGCAGTTCTTC; CDR3aa: CASSLVVAGGPNEQFF
j_gene: TRBJ2-3; v_gene: TRBV7-2; d_gene: NA; abundance: NA; CDR3nt: TGTGCCAGCAGCTTTCACACAGATACGCAGTATTTT; CDR3aa: CASSFHTDTQYF
j_gene: TRBJ1-5; v_gene: TRBV2; d_gene: TRBD1; abundance: NA; CDR3nt: TGTGCCAGCAGTGACAGGGGGCTCCAGCCCCAGCATTTT; CDR3aa: CASSDRGLQPQHF
j_gene: TRBJ2-1; v_gene: TRBV11-3; d_gene: NA; abundance: NA; CDR3nt: TGTGCCAGCAGCTTACAGGGGACGAGCTCCTACAATGAGCAGTTCTTC; CDR3aa: CASSLQGTSSYNEQFF
j_gene: TRBJ2-7; v_gene: TRBV27; d_gene: TRBD1; abundance: NA; CDR3nt: TGTGCCAGCAGTTTCAAGGGACAGGGACCCTACGAGCAGTACTTC; CDR3aa: CASSFKGQGPYEQYF
j_gene: TRBJ2-5; v_gene: TRBV4-1; d_gene: TRBD1; abundance: NA; CDR3nt: TGCGCCAGCAGCTTAACGGTATCAGGGGGGACCCAGTACTTC; CDR3aa: CASSLTVSGGTQYF
j_gene: TRBJ1-3; v_gene: TRBV6-5; d_gene: NA; abundance: NA; CDR3nt: TGTGCCAGCAAGCCCCGAGCCTCTGGAAACACCATATATTTT; CDR3aa: CASKPRASGNTIYF
j_gene: TRBJ2-4; v_gene: TRBV6-1; d_gene: TRBD1; abundance: NA; CDR3nt: TGTGCCAGCCCCCCATGGGGGACAGGGGAAAACATTCAGTACTTC; CDR3aa: CASPPWGTGENIQYF
j_gene: TRBJ2-5; v_gene: TRBV5-1; d_gene: TRBD2; abundance: NA; CDR3nt: TGCGCCAGCAGCCCGAGCGGGGGGCAAGAGACCCAGTACTTC; CDR3aa: CASSPSGGQETQYF
j_gene: TRBJ1-6; v_gene: TRBV30; d_gene: TRBD1; abundance: NA; CDR3nt: TGTGCCTGGAGTGATGCAGGGGGCTTTTCACCCCTCCACTTT; CDR3aa: CAWSDAGGFSPLHF
j_gene: TRBJ2-1; v_gene: TRBV5-1; d_gene: NA; abundance: NA; CDR3nt: TGCGCCAGCACCCGGCGGGGGCGGACCTACAATGAGCAGTTCTTC; CDR3aa: CASTRRGRTYNEQFF
j_gene: TRBJ1-3; v_gene: TRBV11-2; d_gene: NA; abundance: NA; CDR3nt: TGTGCCAGCAGCTTTCTGACGGCGGGACTGGACCGAAACACCATATATTTT; CDR3aa: CASSFLTAGLDRNTIYF
j_gene: TRBJ2-2; v_gene: TRBV19; d_gene: TRBD2; abundance: NA; CDR3nt: TGTGCCAGTAGTTGGGGGACTAGCGGGGGGGAGAACACCGGGGAGCTGTTTTTT; CDR3aa: CASSWGTSGGENTGELFF
j_gene: TRBJ1-2; v_gene: TRBV6-1; d_gene: TRBD1; abundance: NA; CDR3nt: TGTGCCAGCACAACGGGACAGACTAACTATGGCTACACCTTC; CDR3aa: CASTTGQTNYGYTF
j_gene: TRBJ1-2; v_gene: TRBV5-1; d_gene: TRBD1; abundance: NA; CDR3nt: TGCGCCAGCAGCCGGGACAGGGGCCCCGTTGACTATGGCTACACCTTC; CDR3aa: CASSRDRGPVDYGYTF
j_gene: TRBJ1-2; v_gene: TRBV10-3; d_gene: NA; abundance: few; CDR3nt: TGTGCCAGCAGTGAGACAGTTGGCTATGGCTACACCTTC; CDR3aa: CASSETVGYGYTF